This T cell receptor beta chain was captured by sequencing in a study of T cell changes during pregnancy in multiple sclerosis. Sequencing was performed with immunoSEQ multiplex PCR; in TCRdb, only in-frame clones are kept and a portion is missing. The data contain some 80,000 clones, roughly 96% of them singletons. The CDR3 consists of 13 residues. Deletions cut 0 bases from V and 5 bases from J, with 10 bases between. CDR1 and CDR2 from the germline V gene are GTSNPN and SVGIG (reference sequence). The source of this sequence is a female donor with multiple sclerosis, enrolled in a pregnancy study. V usage is TRBV30 and J usage is TRBJ1-1; possible D gene TRBD1, 6 bases. The source material was peripheral blood, sampled in the second trimester of pregnancy. The chain's CDR3 is CAWSVWQGTEAFF. The CDR3 DNA sequence: TGTGCCTGGAGTGTCTGGCAGGGGACTGAAGCTTTCTTT. The complete variable domain, with remaining parts taken from reference TRBV30 and TRBJ1-1, reads SQTIHQWPATLVQPVGSPLSLECTVEGTSNPNLYWYRQAAGRGLQLLFYSVGIGQISSEVPQNLSASRPQDRQFILSSKKLLLSDSGFYLCAWSVWQGTEAFFGQGTRLTVV.